This TCR beta chain is drawn from a study of tumor T cells in aggressive B-cell lymphoma. Clones were sequenced by immunoSEQ multiplex PCR, and TCRdb holds only the in-frame ones, with some missing. The table includes about 6,600 clones, over 75% detected once. The CDR3 is made up of 13 amino acids. In germline, CDR1 is MNHEY, CDR2 SMNVEV (reference sequence). V dropped 6 bases and J dropped 0 bases, with 8 bases sitting between them. Sequenced input: tumor tissue. The receptor comes from an adult with diffuse large B cell lymphoma. Some clones in this sample may be carry-over from other donors' samples. V is TRBV27 and J is TRBJ1-2; D not certain. CDR3 in amino acids: CASSAHPNYGYTF. The CDR3 DNA is TGTGCCAGCAGCGCACACCCTAACTATGGCTACACCTTC.